Here is one T cell receptor beta chain with its context. Clinical histories supplied by participants themselves formed the basis of cohort assignment. Sequencing was performed with immunoSEQ multiplex PCR; in TCRdb, only in-frame clones are kept and a portion is missing. This sample has some 200,000 clones, with 80% to 90% found just once. These data are taken from a study of blood T cell repertoires in COVID-19. On the study more broadly: Both acute and convalescent COVID-19 samples were obtained from the United States, Italy and Spain. From T cells, B-cell-depleted T cells, or PBMCs came the material, which was cDNA or gDNA.

The length of the CDR3 is 14 residues. Trimming at V came to 2 bases and at J to 1 base, leaving 0 bases not matched to a gene. Germline-derived CDR1 and CDR2 are GTSNPN and SVGIG (reference sequence). The gene calls are TRBV30 and TRBJ2-2; 8 bases align to TRBD2. The sequence came from a woman aged 18-29 years in a cohort exposed to, infected with or recovered from COVID-19 (not recorded which). Input material: PBMCs or T cells enriched from blood (not recorded which). CDR3 bases: TGTGCCTGGAGTAGCGGGAGGAACACCGGGGAGCTGTTTTTT. Its protein is CAWSSGRNTGELFF.